Listed below are T cell receptor beta chains from one sample, sequenced in a study of human T cells and chemical hapten exposure. TCRdb used MiXCR to reprocess the RACE reads, holding one entry per CDR3 protein. The table has approximately 350,000 distinct CDR3 sequences, around 6% seen once. The source material was whole blood, sampled in connection with sensitization to the hapten diphenylcyclopropenone (DPC). These receptors were obtained from a woman aged 18-30 years with alopecia areata. Some clones in this sample may be carry-over from other donors' samples. The CDR3 runs from the conserved cysteine through the conserved F or W. A D gene is named only where the DNA matches it firmly. Size values are once, few and many counts, or a class for expanded clones, and some rows have none.

>NA|TRBJ1-4|many|TRBV6-5|17
CASSTPGVPRAEEKLFF
TGTGCCAGCAGCACCCCCGGAGTTCCCAGGGCGGAAGAAAAACTGTTTTTT
>NA|TRBJ2-7|NA|TRBV28|13
CATQIGLSLEQYF
TGTGCCACCCAAATCGGACTCTCCCTGGAGCAGTACTTC
>TRBD1|TRBJ1-2|few|TRBV20-1|13
CSAPTQGGNDYTF
TGCAGTGCCCCGACCCAGGGGGGAAATGACTACACCTTC
>NA|TRBJ1-5|many|TRBV9|15
CASSAGDTPGQPQHF
TGTGCCAGCAGCGCGGGGGACACCCCTGGGCAGCCCCAGCATTTT
>NA|TRBJ2-1|many|TRBV29-1|12
CSVEEPRREQFF
TGCAGCGTTGAAGAGCCTAGGAGAGAGCAGTTCTTC
>TRBD1|TRBJ2-7|NA|TRBV6-2/TRBV6-3|14
CASSSGQGVHEQYF
TGTGCCAGCAGTTCCGGACAGGGGGTCCACGAGCAGTACTTC
>TRBD2|TRBJ2-5|NA|TRBV6-5|15
CASSPLAGGRETQYF
TGTGCCAGCAGTCCCCTAGCGGGGGGGCGAGAGACCCAGTACTTC
>NA|TRBJ2-2|few|TRBV7-2|13
CASSLRENGELFF
TGTGCCAGCAGCTTACGGGAGAACGGGGAGCTGTTTTTT
>TRBD2|TRBJ2-1|NA|TRBV6-2/TRBV6-3|17
CASSYYPHLAGWDEQFF
TGTGCCAGCAGTTACTACCCTCACTTAGCGGGTTGGGATGAGCAGTTCTTC
>NA|TRBJ2-3|many|TRBV11-2|15
CASSFSPSVTDTQYF
TGTGCCAGCAGCTTTTCGCCTAGCGTCACAGATACGCAGTATTTT
>NA|TRBJ2-7|NA|TRBV6-6|13
CASSYSTFYEQYF
TGTGCCAGCAGTTACAGTACTTTCTACGAGCAGTACTTC
>TRBD1|TRBJ1-1|many|TRBV6-2/TRBV6-3|15
CASSFETRTGTEAFF
TGTGCCAGCAGTTTTGAGACTAGGACAGGGACTGAAGCTTTCTTT
>NA|TRBJ2-3|many|TRBV12-3/TRBV12-4|16
CASSSRSTSSKDTQYF
TGTGCCAGCAGTTCGAGGTCGACTAGTAGTAAAGATACGCAGTATTTT
>TRBD2|TRBJ2-3|NA|TRBV3-1|15
CASSPGLAVTDTQYF
TGTGCCAGCAGCCCGGGACTAGCGGTTACAGATACGCAGTATTTT
>NA|TRBJ2-3|many|TRBV7-9|13
CASRSRGADTQYF
TGTGCCAGCAGATCCCGAGGTGCAGATACGCAGTATTTT
>TRBD2|TRBJ2-3|few|TRBV2|14
CASAETSGADTQYF
TGTGCCAGCGCGGAGACTAGCGGGGCAGATACGCAGTATTTT
>TRBD1|TRBJ1-5|NA|TRBV5-1|14
CASSTGQENQPQHF
TGCGCCAGCAGCACCGGACAGGAAAATCAGCCCCAGCATTTT
>TRBD2|TRBJ2-1|few|TRBV20-1|14
CSAKPPAGGREQFF
TGCAGTGCCAAACCCCCAGCGGGGGGGCGTGAGCAGTTCTTC
>NA|TRBJ2-1|many|TRBV7-6|12
CASSQTDNEQFF
TGTGCCAGCAGCCAGACAGACAATGAGCAGTTCTTC
>NA|TRBJ1-1|many|TRBV6-6|14
CASTKGDMNTEAFF
TGTGCCAGCACGAAAGGAGATATGAACACTGAAGCTTTCTTT
>NA|TRBJ1-2|few|TRBV12-3/TRBV12-4|14
CASSPGTQPYGYTF
TGTGCCAGCAGTCCCGGGACACAACCCTATGGCTACACCTTC
>NA|TRBJ1-6|many|TRBV15|15
CATSRDRTTRPSLHF
TGTGCCACCAGCAGAGATCGAACCACAAGGCCTTCCCTCCACTTT
>NA|TRBJ1-4|many|TRBV4-3|15
CASSQAAGINEKLFF
TGCGCCAGCAGCCAAGCGGCAGGGATTAATGAAAAACTGTTTTTT
>NA|TRBJ2-1|NA|TRBV2|11
CASSEAGEQFF
TGTGCCAGCAGTGAAGCGGGTGAGCAGTTCTTC
>TRBD1|TRBJ1-3|few|TRBV29-1|12
CSCRTGGNTIYF
TGCAGCTGCCGGACAGGGGGAAACACCATATATTTT
>TRBD2|TRBJ2-1|few|TRBV4-1|18
CASSQEIPGTSGNNEQFF
TGCGCCAGCAGCCAAGAGATACCCGGGACTAGCGGAAACAATGAGCAGTTCTTC
>TRBD2|TRBJ2-3|many|TRBV6-2/TRBV6-3|15
CASSVRTSGPDTQYF
TGTGCCAGCAGTGTCCGGACTAGCGGACCAGATACGCAGTATTTT
>TRBD2|TRBJ2-5|NA|TRBV5-6|15
CASSKTSGSWETQYF
TGTGCCAGCAGTAAGACTAGCGGGAGCTGGGAGACCCAGTACTTC
>NA|TRBJ2-3|few|TRBV20-1|13
CSALLPRTDTQYF
TGCAGTGCATTATTACCTCGCACAGATACGCAGTATTTT
>TRBD1|TRBJ1-1|many|TRBV20-1|13
CSARTGWETEAFF
TGCAGTGCCCGGACAGGGTGGGAGACTGAAGCTTTCTTT
>NA|TRBJ1-2|many|TRBV28|16
CASSLGRQGGPGGYTF
TGTGCCAGCAGTTTAGGCCGGCAAGGGGGGCCGGGCGGCTACACCTTC
>TRBD2|TRBJ2-1|many|TRBV13|17
CASSLGPGLREYNEQFF
TGTGCCAGCAGCTTAGGCCCGGGACTACGAGAATACAATGAGCAGTTCTTC
>TRBD1|TRBJ1-6|many|TRBV27|14
CASSLTGGSSPLHF
TGTGCCAGCAGTCTTACAGGGGGATCATCACCCCTCCACTTT
>NA|TRBJ1-5|many|TRBV10-3|21
CAISESFSVNGPRGSNQPQHF
TGTGCCATCAGTGAGTCGTTCTCGGTAAACGGGCCCAGGGGTAGCAATCAGCCCCAGCATTTT
>NA|TRBJ1-2|many|TRBV6-2/TRBV6-3|12
CASSYVNYGYTF
TGTGCCAGCAGTTACGTTAACTATGGCTACACCTTC
>TRBD2|TRBJ2-1|many|TRBV6-4|14
CASSELAGLDEQFF
TGTGCCAGCAGTGAACTAGCGGGGTTGGATGAGCAGTTCTTC
>NA|TRBJ2-1|NA|TRBV5-1|15
CASSLERAAYNEQFF
TGCGCCAGCAGCTTGGAGAGGGCAGCATACAATGAGCAGTTCTTC
>NA|TRBJ2-1|few|TRBV10-3|11
CAISGAGEQFF
TGTGCCATCAGTGGGGCGGGTGAGCAGTTCTTC
>NA|TRBJ1-1|NA|TRBV5-1|15
CASSLAGGQNTEAFF
TGCGCCAGCAGCTTGGCCGGGGGGCAGAACACTGAAGCTTTCTTT
>NA|TRBJ2-1|many|TRBV18|13
CASSPYRDNEQFF
TGTGCCAGCTCACCGTACAGGGACAATGAGCAGTTCTTC
>NA|TRBJ2-7|NA|TRBV29-1|16
CSVDIAALGDAREQYF
TGCAGCGTTGATATTGCGGCTCTGGGGGACGCCAGGGAGCAGTACTTC
>NA|TRBJ1-3|few|TRBV18|15
CASSPGRVSGNTIYF
TGTGCCAGCTCACCAGGGCGGGTCTCTGGAAACACCATATATTTT
>NA|TRBJ1-1|many|TRBV5-1|13
CASSLSGRTEAFF
TGCGCCAGCAGCTTATCCGGGAGGACTGAAGCTTTCTTT
>NA|TRBJ2-7|NA|TRBV6-2/TRBV6-3|14
CASSYGTTNYEQYF
TGTGCCAGCAGTTACGGCACTACCAACTACGAGCAGTACTTC
>NA|TRBJ2-5|few|TRBV20-1|12
CSASTEAETQYF
TGCAGTGCCTCAACAGAGGCGGAGACCCAGTACTTC
>NA|TRBJ2-7|many|TRBV20-1|14
CSARDRRGGHEQYF
TGCAGTGCTAGAGATAGGAGGGGGGGGCACGAGCAGTACTTC
>NA|TRBJ1-1|many|TRBV6-5|16
CASSRTSTSGRTEAFF
TGTGCCAGCAGTCGGACTTCAACCAGCGGTCGGACTGAAGCTTTCTTT
>TRBD1|TRBJ1-1|NA|TRBV6-1|13
CASRTGVNTEAFF
TGTGCCAGCAGGACAGGGGTGAACACTGAAGCTTTCTTT
>NA|TRBJ1-1|NA|TRBV28|17
CASGLLVTGRSDTEAFF
TGTGCCAGCGGGCTCCTTGTAACAGGGAGGTCGGACACTGAAGCTTTCTTT
>NA|TRBJ2-7|NA|TRBV11-2|13
CASSASAPREEYF
TGTGCCAGCAGCGCTTCCGCACCCAGAGAGGAGTACTTC
>NA|TRBJ1-4|few|TRBV6-2/TRBV6-3|15
CASSSPGSLWEKLFF
TGTGCCAGCAGTTCGCCGGGATCCCTGTGGGAAAAACTGTTTTTT
>NA|TRBJ2-2|NA|TRBV9|14
CASSVGANTGELFF
TGTGCCAGCAGCGTAGGGGCAAACACCGGGGAGCTGTTTTTT
>NA|TRBJ1-2|many|TRBV10-3|11
CATNTGEGYTF
TGTGCCACGAACACGGGGGAAGGCTACACCTTC
>NA|TRBJ2-1|few|TRBV29-1|13
CSVRSSGESEQFF
TGCAGCGTTCGTTCGTCAGGGGAGAGTGAGCAGTTCTTC
>NA|TRBJ1-6|many|TRBV12-3/TRBV12-4|13
CASSLGGGGHLHF
TGTGCCAGCAGTTTGGGGGGTGGAGGCCACCTCCACTTT
>TRBD1|TRBJ1-2|once|TRBV7-2|14
CASSHSQGEGGYTF
TGTGCCAGCAGTCATTCCCAGGGGGAGGGTGGCTACACCTTC